This is a list of T cell receptor beta chains from one sample in a study of cytomegalovirus exposure and HLA in healthy donors. The repertoire was sequenced with immunoSEQ multiplex PCR; TCRdb's copy has only in-frame clones and lacks some. The sample lists 75,000 to 100,000 clones, roughly four fifths occurring once. The sample was PBMCs. These receptor sequences come from a man aged 40-49 years in good health and CMV-seronegative. Each CDR3 is given with its conserved first and last residue. A D gene is named only where the DNA matches it firmly. Size is omitted from some rows. Given values are once, few, many or a class for expanded clones.

V,D,J,size,CDR3,DNA
TRBV5-1,TRBD2,TRBJ2-3,-,CASSLDAGGTDTQYF,TGCGCCAGCAGCTTGGACGCGGGGGGAACAGATACGCAGTATTTT
TRBV6-5,TRBD2,TRBJ2-5,-,CASSLRGAWETQYF,TGTGCCAGCAGTTTGCGGGGGGCCTGGGAGACCCAGTACTTC
TRBV5-1,TRBD1,TRBJ2-7,-,CASSLEVGQGANEQYF,TGCGCCAGCAGCTTGGAGGTCGGACAGGGCGCCAACGAGCAGTACTTC
TRBV2,TRBD1,TRBJ1-5,-,CASTKDRANQPQHF,TGTGCCAGCACTAAGGACAGGGCGAATCAGCCCCAGCATTTT
TRBV29-1,TRBD1,TRBJ2-7,-,CSVRRQGEWYF,TGCAGCGTCAGAAGACAGGGAGAGTGGTACTTC
TRBV5-4,-,TRBJ1-6,once,CASSLGTYNSPLHF,TGTGCCAGCAGCTTGGGTACCTATAATTCACCCCTCCACTTT
TRBV5-4,-,TRBJ2-1,-,CASSFPGAGDHEQFF,TGTGCCAGCAGCTTCCCTGGGGCAGGGGATCATGAGCAGTTCTTC
TRBV9,-,TRBJ2-6,-,CASSPMSSGANVLTF,TGTGCCAGCAGCCCCATGAGCTCTGGGGCCAACGTCCTGACTTTC
TRBV2,TRBD1,TRBJ2-7,-,CASTQGANEQYF,TGTGCCAGCACGCAGGGGGCCAACGAGCAGTACTTC
TRBV5-1,TRBD1,TRBJ2-5,-,CASSLGTGEAETQYF,TGCGCCAGCAGCTTGGGGACAGGGGAGGCAGAGACCCAGTACTTC
TRBV15,TRBD1,TRBJ2-3,-,CATSRVRTGGTQYF,TGTGCCACCAGCAGAGTACGGACAGGCGGTACGCAGTATTTT
TRBV27,TRBD1,TRBJ1-6,-,CASSRAPGQGARGYNSPLHF,TGTGCCAGCAGTCGGGCCCCCGGACAGGGGGCAAGAGGCTATAATTCACCCCTCCACTTT
TRBV5-4,-,TRBJ2-7,-,CASRGRGFSEQYF,TGTGCCAGCAGGGGCAGGGGCTTCTCCGAGCAGTACTTC
TRBV19,TRBD2,TRBJ2-3,-,CASSIVGGADTQYF,TGTGCCAGTAGTATAGTCGGGGGGGCGGATACGCAGTATTTT
TRBV4-1,TRBD1,TRBJ1-3,few,CASSRGDRGGNTIYF,TGCGCCAGCAGCCGGGGGGACAGGGGAGGAAACACCATATATTTT
TRBV5-1,TRBD2,TRBJ2-1,-,CASSSRLAGGLGNEQFF,TGCGCCAGCAGCTCCAGACTAGCGGGGGGGCTGGGGAATGAGCAGTTCTTC
TRBV4-2,-,TRBJ1-2,-,CASSQVLEGYGYTF,TGTGCCAGCAGCCAAGTCCTGGAGGGCTATGGCTACACCTTC
TRBV5-1,TRBD1,TRBJ1-2,-,CASSLAGTGNYGYTF,TGCGCCAGCAGCTTGGCGGGGACAGGCAACTATGGCTACACCTTC
TRBV4-3,TRBD2,TRBJ2-7,-,CASSQAYSGGLYEQYF,TGCGCCAGCAGCCAGGCTTATAGCGGGGGGCTCTACGAGCAGTACTTC
TRBV6-5,TRBD1,TRBJ2-2,-,CASRIQGLTGELFF,TGTGCCAGCAGGATACAGGGGTTGACCGGGGAGCTGTTTTTT
TRBV4-2,TRBD2,TRBJ2-3,-,CASSQDWTSGGRTDTQYF,TGTGCCAGCAGCCAAGATTGGACTAGCGGGGGGCGGACAGATACGCAGTATTTT
TRBV5-4,TRBD1,TRBJ2-2,-,CASSPPVGTGGSTGELFF,TGTGCCAGCAGCCCCCCGGTGGGGACAGGGGGTAGCACCGGGGAGCTGTTTTTT
TRBV20-1,-,TRBJ1-2,-,CSAAGVDGYTF,TGCAGTGCTGCAGGTGTTGATGGCTACACCTTC
TRBV7-2,-,TRBJ2-7,-,CASSLLDWHEQYF,TGTGCCAGCAGCCTCCTTGACTGGCACGAGCAGTACTTC
TRBV5-1,TRBD1,TRBJ2-7,once,CASSLATGGTPEQYF,TGCGCCAGCAGCTTGGCGACAGGGGGGACCCCCGAGCAGTACTTC
TRBV6-1,-,TRBJ2-5,-,CASRANQETQYF,TGTGCCAGCAGAGCCAATCAAGAGACCCAGTACTTC
TRBV30,-,TRBJ2-7,-,CAWSPGNEGQYF,TGTGCCTGGAGTCCCGGGAACGAAGGGCAATACTTC